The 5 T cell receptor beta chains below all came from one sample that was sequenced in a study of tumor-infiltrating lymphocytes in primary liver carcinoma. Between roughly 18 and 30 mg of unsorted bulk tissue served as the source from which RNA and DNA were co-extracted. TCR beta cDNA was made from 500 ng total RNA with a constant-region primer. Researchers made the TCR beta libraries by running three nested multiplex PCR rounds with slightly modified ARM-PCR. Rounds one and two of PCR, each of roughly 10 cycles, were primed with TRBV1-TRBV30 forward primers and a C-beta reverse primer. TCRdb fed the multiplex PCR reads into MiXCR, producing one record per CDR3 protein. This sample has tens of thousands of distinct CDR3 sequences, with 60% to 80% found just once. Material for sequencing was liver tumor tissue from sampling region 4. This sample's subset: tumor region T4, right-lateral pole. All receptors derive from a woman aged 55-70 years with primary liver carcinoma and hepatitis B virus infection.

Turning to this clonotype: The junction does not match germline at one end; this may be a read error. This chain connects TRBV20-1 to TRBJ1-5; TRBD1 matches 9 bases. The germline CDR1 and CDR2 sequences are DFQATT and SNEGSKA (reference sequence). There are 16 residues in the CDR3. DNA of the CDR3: TGCTGTGCTTCCACTTACAGGGGACAGGGAAATCAGCCCCAGCATTTT. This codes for CCASTYRGQGNQPQHF.

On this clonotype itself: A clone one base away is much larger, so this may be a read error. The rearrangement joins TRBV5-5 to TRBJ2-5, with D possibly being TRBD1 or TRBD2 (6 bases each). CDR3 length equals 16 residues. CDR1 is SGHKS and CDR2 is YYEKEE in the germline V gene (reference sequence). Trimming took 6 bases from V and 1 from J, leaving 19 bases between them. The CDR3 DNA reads TGTGCCAGCAACCAAAACATACAGGGAGGCCAAGAGACCCAGTACTTC. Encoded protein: CASNQNIQGGQETQYF. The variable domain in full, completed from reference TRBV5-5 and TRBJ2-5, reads DAGVTQSPTHLIKTRGQQVTLRCSPISGHKSVSWYQQVLGQGPQFIFQYYEKEERGRGNFPDRFSARQFPNYSSELNVNALLLGDSALYLCASNQNIQGGQETQYFGPGTRLLVL.

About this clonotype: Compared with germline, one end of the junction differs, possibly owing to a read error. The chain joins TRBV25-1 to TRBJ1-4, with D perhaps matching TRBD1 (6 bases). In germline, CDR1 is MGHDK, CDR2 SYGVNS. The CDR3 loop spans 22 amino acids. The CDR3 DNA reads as TGTGTCAGCAGTTTGTCGGTAGGGGGTCCCGACGGGGGACGAGACGATAATGAAAAACTGTTTTTT. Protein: CVSSLSVGGPDGGRDDNEKLFF.

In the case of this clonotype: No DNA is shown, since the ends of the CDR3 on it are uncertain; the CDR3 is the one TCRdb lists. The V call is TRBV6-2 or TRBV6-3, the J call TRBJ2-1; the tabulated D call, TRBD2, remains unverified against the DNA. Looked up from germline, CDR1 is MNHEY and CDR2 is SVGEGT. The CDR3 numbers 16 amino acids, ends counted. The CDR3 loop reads CASSTSTSGAYNEHFF.

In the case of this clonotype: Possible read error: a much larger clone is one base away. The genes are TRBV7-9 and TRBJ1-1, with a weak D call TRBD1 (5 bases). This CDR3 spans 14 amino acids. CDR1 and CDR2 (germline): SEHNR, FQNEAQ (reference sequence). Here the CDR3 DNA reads TGTGCCAGCAGCTTAGGTTGGGGGAACACTGGAGCTTTCTTT. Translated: CASSLGWGNTGAFF.